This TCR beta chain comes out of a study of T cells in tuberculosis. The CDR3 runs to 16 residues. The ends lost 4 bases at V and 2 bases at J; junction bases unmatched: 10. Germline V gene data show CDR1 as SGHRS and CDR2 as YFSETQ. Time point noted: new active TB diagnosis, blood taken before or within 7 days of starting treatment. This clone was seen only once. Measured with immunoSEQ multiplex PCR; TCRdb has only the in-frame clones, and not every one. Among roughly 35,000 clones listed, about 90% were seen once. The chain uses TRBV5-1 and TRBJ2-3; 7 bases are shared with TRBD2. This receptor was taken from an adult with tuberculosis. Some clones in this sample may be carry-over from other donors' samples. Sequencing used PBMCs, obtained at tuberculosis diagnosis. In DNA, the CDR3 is TGCGCCAGCAGCAGCGGGACGGATACAGACACAGATACGCAGTATTTT. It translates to CASSSGTDTDTDTQYF. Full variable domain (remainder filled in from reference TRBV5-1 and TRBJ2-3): KAGVTQTPRYLIKTRGQQVTLSCSPISGHRSVSWYQQTPGQGLQFLFEYFSETQRNKGNFPGRFSGRQFSNSRSEMNVSTLELGDSALYLCASSSGTDTDTDTQYFGPGTRLTVL.